This T cell receptor beta chain was documented in a study of radiation and T cells in renal cell carcinoma. The data were produced by immunoSEQ multiplex PCR, yet TCRdb's version contains in-frame clones alone and is incomplete. This table has approximately 140,000 clones, over 80% appearing once. Concerning this clone: The target antigen is unknown.

General study results and limits: From baseline, blood top tumor clonotypes peaked at 2 weeks post-radiation. Without pretreatment biopsies, baseline tumor clonotype presence was undetermined.

Noted time point: baseline pretreatment blood. Treatment reported: 15 Gy SBRT to primary tumor, nephrectomy 4 weeks later. Blood was sampled at baseline, 2 weeks and 4 weeks after SBRT. The patient's renal cell carcinoma had clear cell pathology. The specimen was blood, collected from a patient whose treatment included radiotherapy and nephrectomy. The source is a woman aged 45-60 years with renal cell carcinoma.

CDR3 region: CASSLQPGLASQETQYF. CDR3 DNA: TGTGCCAGCAGTTTACAACCGGGACTAGCGAGCCAAGAGACCCAGTACTTC. The chain recombines TRBV28 with TRBJ2-5; 10 bases agree with TRBD2. The V gene's germline CDR1 is MDHEN and CDR2 SYDVKM. V was clipped by 2 bases and J by 1 base; unmatched bases: 7. CDR3 length: 17 residues.